These 22 T cell receptor beta chains share one sample of origin, sequenced in a study of blood T cell repertoires in COVID-19. Clones were sequenced by immunoSEQ multiplex PCR, and TCRdb holds only the in-frame ones, with some missing. Here the sample spans about 430,000 clones, around nine tenths being singletons. The sequenced sample was PBMCs or T cells enriched from blood (not recorded which). The receptors were gathered from a woman under 30 who had been exposed to COVID-19.

The chain combines TRBV5-5 with TRBJ2-2; TRBD1 matches at 9 bases. V lost 2 bases, J lost 4 bases, and 3 bases stayed unmatched. Germline CDR1 reads SGHKS; CDR2 reads YYEKEE (reference sequence). The CDR3 runs 15 residues. The CDR3 region is CASSFTGGPTGELFF. DNA for the CDR3: TGTGCCAGCAGCTTCACAGGGGGCCCCACCGGGGAGCTGTTTTTT.

The chain carries TRBV5-4 and TRBJ2-1, with a tentative D call TRBD2 (6 bases). V was pared by 3 bases and J by 4 bases, with 11 bases between. CDR1 is SGHNT and CDR2 is YYREEE in the germline V gene (reference sequence). This CDR3 region has 14 residues. This CDR3 reads CASSSLADYNEQFF. For the CDR3, the DNA is TGTGCCAGCAGCTCCTTAGCGGATTACAATGAGCAGTTCTTC.

V and J are TRBV28 and TRBJ2-5; the match to TRBD2 covers 15 bases. CDR3 length equals 19 residues. The germline V gene has CDR1 MDHEN and CDR2 SYDVKM. The junction had 15 bases not matched to a gene; V was cut back by 5 bases and J by 5 bases. The CDR3 spells CASSPLGTSGGSGRETQYF. DNA for the CDR3: TGTGCCAGCAGTCCCCTGGGGACTAGCGGGGGGAGCGGTAGGGAGACCCAGTACTTC.

As concerns this clone: The sample carries other DNA sequences with the same CDR3. The chain uses TRBV5-1 and TRBJ1-2, with D tentatively TRBD1 (5 bases). V lost 0 bases, J lost 3 bases, and 12 bases lay in between. Germline V CDR1 and CDR2: SGHRS, YFSETQ. The CDR3 loop spans 15 amino acids. CDR3 nucleotide sequence: TGCGCCAGCAGCTTGGCCGGTCAGGGCGACTATGGCTACACCTTC. It codes for CASSLAGQGDYGYTF.

The gene calls are TRBV28 and TRBJ2-7; maybe TRBD1 (6 bases). The CDR3 runs 14 residues. Germline loops: CDR1 MDHEN, CDR2 SYDVKM. Trimming removed 7 bases at V and 1 base at J, with 14 bases between. CDR3 residues: CASNSPDSSYEQYF. The CDR3 DNA reads TGTGCCAGCAATTCACCGGACAGTTCCTACGAGCAGTACTTC.

The chain has TRBV7-9 and TRBJ2-5, with TRBD1 matching over 8 bases. V was pared by 5 bases and J by 2 bases, with 7 bases of the junction left unmatched. The CDR3 totals 15 residues. Per germline, CDR1 SEHNR and CDR2 FQNEAQ (reference sequence). This CDR3 is CASSAANRGQETQYF. In DNA, the CDR3 is TGTGCCAGCAGCGCGGCCAACAGGGGGCAAGAGACCCAGTACTTC. Based on the CDR3 plus reference TRBV7-9 and TRBJ2-5, the full variable domain is DTGVSQNPRHKITKRGQNVTFRCDPISEHNRLYWYRQTLGQGPEFLTYFQNEAQLEKSRLLSDRFSAERPKGSFSTLEIQRTEQGDSAMYLCASSAANRGQETQYFGPGTRLLVL.

The chain uses TRBV9 and TRBJ2-1; 8 nucleotides align to TRBD1. Trimming took 3 bases from V and 6 from J; bases not matched to a gene: 2. Germline V gene lookup returns CDR1 SGDLS and CDR2 YYNGEE. The CDR3 is 13 amino acids. CDR3 DNA: TGTGCCAGCAGCGGAGACAGGGGCAATGAGCAGTTCTTC. Protein product: CASSGDRGNEQFF.

CDR3 sequence reads: CASSRAPGQGATINQPQHF. DNA of the CDR3: TGCGCCAGCAGCCGCGCCCCGGGACAGGGGGCAACAATCAATCAGCCCCAGCATTTT. This chain uses TRBV4-1 with TRBJ1-5; the match to TRBD1 covers 12 bases. Germline lookup yields CDR1 MGHRA and CDR2 YSYEKL. This CDR3 is 19 amino acids long. V lost 4 bases to trimming and J lost 3 bases; unmatched junction nucleotides: 13.

CDR3 bases: TGTGCCAGCAGTTTAGGGACAGGATCTAACTATGGCTACACCTTC. Protein product: CASSLGTGSNYGYTF. The chain has TRBV28 and TRBJ1-2; 8 nucleotides agree with TRBD1. The CDR3 consists of 15 residues. Germline CDR1 is MDHEN and CDR2 is SYDVKM. V lost 2 bases, J lost 0 bases, and 2 bases stayed unmatched.

The sample holds a few counts of this clone. The V call is TRBV5-4, the J call TRBJ1-5; D is possibly TRBD1 (6 bases). With 4 bases removed from V and 1 base from J, the gap between germline ends came to 12 bases. Germline V gene sequence: CDR1 SGHNT, CDR2 YYREEE (reference sequence). This CDR3 spans 15 amino acids. CDR3 region: CASSEGGKSNQPQHF. The CDR3 DNA sequence: TGTGCCAGCAGCGAGGGGGGGAAGAGCAATCAGCCCCAGCATTTT.

This clone was detected once. This chain joins TRBV4-3 and TRBJ1-2; the match to TRBD1 covers 8 bases. CDR1 LGHNA and CDR2 YSLEER come from the germline V gene. CDR3 length equals 13 residues. V gave up 2 bases and J gave up 5 bases; unmatched junction bases: 1. This CDR3 is CASSQRTGYGYTF. DNA of the CDR3: TGCGCCAGCAGCCAAAGGACAGGGTATGGCTACACCTTC.

There are a few counts of this clone. The chain employs TRBV5-1 and TRBJ2-1, with 10 bases fitting TRBD2. The CDR3 consists of 16 residues. J lost 0 bases, V lost 2 bases, and 2 bases had no gene match. Germline-derived CDR1 and CDR2 are SGHRS and YFSETQ. CDR3 sequence reads: CASSFSSGSSYNEQFF. CDR3 bases: TGCGCCAGCAGCTTTTCTAGCGGGAGCTCCTACAATGAGCAGTTCTTC.

The V and J genes are TRBV5-3 and TRBJ2-7; 11 nucleotides agree with TRBD1. TRBV5-3 is sorted into the ORF group, with uncertain function. V dropped 4 bases and J dropped 0; count of bases not matched to a gene: 3. This CDR3 is built from 15 residues. For the CDR3, the DNA is TGTGCCAGAAGCGGAGGGACAGGGGGCTCCTACGAGCAGTACTTC. It yields the protein CARSGGTGGSYEQYF.

The chain employs TRBV7-9 and TRBJ1-5; D is possibly TRBD1 (5 bases). The ends were cut back, 5 bases at V and 2 bases at J, with 13 bases in the middle. The CDR3 consists of 15 residues. Germline V gene data show CDR1 as SEHNR and CDR2 as FQNEAQ (reference sequence). CDR3 coding DNA: TGTGCCAGCAGCCCGTCGGGGGGGGGCAATCAGCCCCAGCATTTT. Protein sequence: CASSPSGGGNQPQHF. The full variable domain, completed using reference TRBV7-9 and TRBJ1-5, is DTGVSQNPRHKITKRGQNVTFRCDPISEHNRLYWYRQTLGQGPEFLTYFQNEAQLEKSRLLSDRFSAERPKGSFSTLEIQRTEQGDSAMYLCASSPSGGGNQPQHFGDGTRLSIL.

This clone was seen once. The CDR3 nucleotides read TGTGCCAGCTCACCCCCGGGGACTAGAGGGGTCGAGCAGTACTTC. Protein product: CASSPPGTRGVEQYF. The genes are TRBV18 and TRBJ2-7; 8 positions agree with TRBD2. This CDR3 is built from 15 residues. V lost 3 bases, J lost 6 bases, and 10 bases stayed unmatched. Germline CDR1 is KGHSH and CDR2 is LQKENI.

The rearrangement joins TRBV6-5 to TRBJ1-6; D perhaps matches TRBD1 (6 bases). V dropped 7 bases and J dropped 8 bases, with 9 bases sitting between them. CDR1 is MNHEY and CDR2 is SVGAGI in the germline V gene. The CDR3 sequence is 12 residues long. DNA of the CDR3: TGTGCCAGCAATACAGGGTATTCACCCCTCCACTTT. Protein sequence: CASNTGYSPLHF.

In DNA, the CDR3 is TGCAGTGTAGGGACAGTTTACGAGCAGTACTTC. Its protein is CSVGTVYEQYF. The chain recombines TRBV20-1 with TRBJ2-7; TRBD1 matches 7 bases. Germline values: CDR1 DFQATT, CDR2 SNEGSKA (reference sequence). V dropped 7 bases and J dropped 4; count of bases not matched to a gene: 4. The CDR3 sequence is 11 residues long.

This chain uses TRBV6-5 with TRBJ1-5; no reliable D call. The CDR3 has 14 amino acids. V gave up 0 bases and J gave up 6 bases, with 9 bases separating them. Germline CDR1 MNHEY, CDR2 SVGAGI. CDR3 sequence (DNA): TGTGCCAGCAGTTACTCGGTTACGGGTCAGCCCCAGCATTTT. Protein sequence: CASSYSVTGQPQHF.

This chain joins TRBV29-1 and TRBJ2-7, with a weak D call TRBD2 (6 bases). CDR1 is SQVTM, CDR2 ANQGSEA, per germline. The CDR3 runs 13 residues. With 7 bases removed from V and 3 bases from J, the gap between germline ends came to 16 bases. The CDR3: CSAGGGVGYEQYF. CDR3 bases: TGCAGCGCCGGAGGAGGGGTAGGCTACGAGCAGTACTTC.

The chain uses TRBV13 and TRBJ2-7; tentatively, D is TRBD2 (6 bases). Germline values: CDR1 PRHDT, CDR2 FYEKMQ (reference sequence). CDR3 size: 12 residues. The V gene lost 3 bases and the J gene lost 5 bases, with 8 bases spanning the gap. CDR3 nucleotides: TGTGCCAGCAGCTTGCGGGGCGACGAGCAGTACTTC. This translates into CASSLRGDEQYF. The whole variable domain, filled in from reference TRBV13 and TRBJ2-7, reads AAGVIQSPRHLIKEKRETATLKCYPIPRHDTVYWYQQGPGQDPQFLISFYEKMQSDKGSIPDRFSAQQFSDYHSELNMSSLELGDSALYFCASSLRGDEQYFGPGTRLTVT.

The chain combines TRBV7-6 with TRBJ2-7; TRBD1 matches at 8 bases. This CDR3 has 17 residues. Germline CDR1 reads SGHVS; CDR2 reads FNYEAQ. Losses at the gene ends were 5 bases for V and 4 bases for J; bases not matched to a gene: 16. CDR3 bases: TGTGCCAGCAGCCTAAAGGCCCCTGGACAGGGAGGTTACGAGCAGTACTTC. Amino acid sequence: CASSLKAPGQGGYEQYF. The full variable domain, in which reference TRBV7-6 and TRBJ2-7 provide the parts outside the CDR3, is GAGVSQSPRYKVTKRGQDVALRCDPISGHVSLYWYRQALGQGPEFLTYFNYEAQQDKSGLPNDRFSAERPEGSISTLTIQRTEQRDSAMYRCASSLKAPGQGGYEQYFGPGTRLTVT.

This clone was seen a few times. The chain recombines TRBV11-3 with TRBJ2-7; 7 bases map to TRBD1. Germline assignment: CDR1 SGHNT and CDR2 YENEEA. The CDR3 has 13 amino acids. J lost 2 bases, V lost 5 bases, and 3 bases had no gene match. For the CDR3, the DNA is TGTGCCAGCAGCCCCAGGGGGACCTACGAGCAGTACTTC. Translated, it gives CASSPRGTYEQYF.